The present T cell receptor (beta chain) was sequenced within a study of CD8+ T cells in alopecia areata. Background on the study: Once tofacitinib had been taken for 6 to 18 months, 6 months off drug followed. Study results and caveats: Sequencing of scalp tissue also captures the resident alphabeta T cells of normal skin.

Sequencing used cDNA as its template, made by extracting RNA and reverse transcribing it. Repertoires were generated with immunoSEQ multiplex PCR, while TCRdb's copy carries only in-frame clones and drops some. The table includes roughly 200,000 clones, around 43% detected once. With respect to this clone: Antigen unknown.

Per the germline V gene, CDR1 is ENHRY and CDR2 is SYGVKD. CDR3 length: 13 amino acids. V was clipped by 7 bases and J by 7 bases, with 15 bases between them. The treatment denotes: oral pan-JAK inhibitor, 5-10 mg twice daily. Sorting of PBMCs yielded the CD4+ and CD8+ T cells. This material consisted of CD4+ T cells sorted from blood, taken at approximately week 37, from a patient treated with tofacitinib. This receptor was taken from a human donor with alopecia areata. The rearrangement links TRBV10-3 to TRBJ2-3; D is unresolved. CDR3 DNA sequence: TGTGCCATCAAATCGCTAGTGGAGCATACGCAGTATTTT. This gives the protein CAIKSLVEHTQYF.